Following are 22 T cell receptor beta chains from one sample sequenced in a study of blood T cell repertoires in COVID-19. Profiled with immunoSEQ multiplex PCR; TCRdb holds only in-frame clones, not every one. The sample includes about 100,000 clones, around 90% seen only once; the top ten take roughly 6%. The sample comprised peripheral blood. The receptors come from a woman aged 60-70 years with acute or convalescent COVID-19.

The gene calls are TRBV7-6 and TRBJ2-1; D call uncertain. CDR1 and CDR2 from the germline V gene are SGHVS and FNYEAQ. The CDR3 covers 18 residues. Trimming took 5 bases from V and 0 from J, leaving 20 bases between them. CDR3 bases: TGTGCCAGCAGCCTCCCCCCGTCCGGTCCTAGCTCCTACAATGAGCAGTTCTTC. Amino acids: CASSLPPSGPSSYNEQFF.

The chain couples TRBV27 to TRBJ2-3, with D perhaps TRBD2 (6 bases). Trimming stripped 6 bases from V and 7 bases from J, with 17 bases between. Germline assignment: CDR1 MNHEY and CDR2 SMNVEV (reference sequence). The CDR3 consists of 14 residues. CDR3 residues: CASRLTDGTYTQYF. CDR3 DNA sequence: TGTGCCAGCAGGCTGACAGACGGGACTTATACGCAGTATTTT.

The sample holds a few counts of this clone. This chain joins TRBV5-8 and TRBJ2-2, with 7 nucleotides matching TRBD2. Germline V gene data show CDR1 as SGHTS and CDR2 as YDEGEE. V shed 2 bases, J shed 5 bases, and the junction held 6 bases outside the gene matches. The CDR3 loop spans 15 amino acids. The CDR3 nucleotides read TGTGCCAGCAGCTTAAGGACTAGAGATACCGGGGAGCTGTTTTTT. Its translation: CASSLRTRDTGELFF.

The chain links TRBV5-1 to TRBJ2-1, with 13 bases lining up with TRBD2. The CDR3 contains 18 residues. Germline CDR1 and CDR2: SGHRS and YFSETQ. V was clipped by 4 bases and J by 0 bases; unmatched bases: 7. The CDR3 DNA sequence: TGCGCCAGCAGCGCACTAGCGGGAGGGGGTGGCTCCTACAATGAGCAGTTCTTC. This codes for CASSALAGGGGSYNEQFF.

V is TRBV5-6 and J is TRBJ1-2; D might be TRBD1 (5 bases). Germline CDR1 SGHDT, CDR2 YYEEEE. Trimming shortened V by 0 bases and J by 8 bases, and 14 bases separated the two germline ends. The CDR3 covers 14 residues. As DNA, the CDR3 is TGTGCCAGCAGCTTGGTACAGGCTGCTACCGGCTACACCTTC. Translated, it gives CASSLVQAATGYTF.

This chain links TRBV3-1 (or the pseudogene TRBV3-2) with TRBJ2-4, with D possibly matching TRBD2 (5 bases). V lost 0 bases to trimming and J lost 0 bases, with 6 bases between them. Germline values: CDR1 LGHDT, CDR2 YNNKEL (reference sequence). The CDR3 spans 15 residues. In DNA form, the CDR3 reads TGTGCCAGCAGCCAAGAAGGACTAGCCAAAAACATTCAGTACTTC. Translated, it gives CASSQEGLAKNIQYF.

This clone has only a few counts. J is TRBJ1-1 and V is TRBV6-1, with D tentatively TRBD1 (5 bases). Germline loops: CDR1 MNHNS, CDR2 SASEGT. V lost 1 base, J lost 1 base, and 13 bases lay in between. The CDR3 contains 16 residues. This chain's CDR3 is CASSEGMGQWNTEAFF. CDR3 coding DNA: TGTGCCAGCAGTGAAGGGATGGGGCAATGGAACACTGAAGCTTTCTTT.

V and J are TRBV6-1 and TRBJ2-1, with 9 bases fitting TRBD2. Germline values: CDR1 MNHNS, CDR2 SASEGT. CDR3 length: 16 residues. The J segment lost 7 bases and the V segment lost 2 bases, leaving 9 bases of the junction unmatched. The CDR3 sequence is CASSENSSGGRNEQFF. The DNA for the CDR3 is TGTGCCAGCAGTGAAAATTCCAGCGGGGGGCGTAATGAGCAGTTCTTC.

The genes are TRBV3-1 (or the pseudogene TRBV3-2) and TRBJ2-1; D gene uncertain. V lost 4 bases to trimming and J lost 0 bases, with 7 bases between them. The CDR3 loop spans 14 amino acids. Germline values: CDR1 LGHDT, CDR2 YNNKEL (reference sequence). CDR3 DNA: TGTGCCAGCAGCCTCACGGGCTCCTACAATGAGCAGTTCTTC. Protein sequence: CASSLTGSYNEQFF.

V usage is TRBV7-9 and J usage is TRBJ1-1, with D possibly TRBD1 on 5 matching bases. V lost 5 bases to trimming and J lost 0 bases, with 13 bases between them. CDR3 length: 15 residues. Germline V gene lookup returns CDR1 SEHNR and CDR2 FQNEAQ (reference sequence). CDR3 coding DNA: TGTGCCAGCAGCCCAACTGCAGGGATGAACACTGAAGCTTTCTTT. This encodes CASSPTAGMNTEAFF.

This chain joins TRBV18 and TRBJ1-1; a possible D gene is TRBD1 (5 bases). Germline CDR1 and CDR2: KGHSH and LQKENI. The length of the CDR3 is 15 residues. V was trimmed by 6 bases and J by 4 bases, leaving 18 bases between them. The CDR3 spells CASSPEGLRSTEAFF. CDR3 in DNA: TGTGCCAGCTCCCCGGAGGGGCTCCGGTCCACTGAAGCTTTCTTT.

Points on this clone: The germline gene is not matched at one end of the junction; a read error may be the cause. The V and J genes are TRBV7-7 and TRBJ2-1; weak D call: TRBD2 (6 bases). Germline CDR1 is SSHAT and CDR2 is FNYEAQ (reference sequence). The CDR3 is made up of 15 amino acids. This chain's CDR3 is CASSRGLLPYNEQFF. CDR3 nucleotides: TGTGCTAGCAGCCGGGGACTGCTACCGTACAATGAGCAGTTCTTC.

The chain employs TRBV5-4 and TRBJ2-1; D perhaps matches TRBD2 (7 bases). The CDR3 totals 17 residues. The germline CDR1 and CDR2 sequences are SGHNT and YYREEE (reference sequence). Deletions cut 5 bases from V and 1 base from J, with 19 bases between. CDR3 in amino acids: CASSAVGGAASYNEQFF. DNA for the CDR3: TGTGCCAGCAGTGCCGTGGGGGGGGCGGCATCCTACAATGAGCAGTTCTTC.

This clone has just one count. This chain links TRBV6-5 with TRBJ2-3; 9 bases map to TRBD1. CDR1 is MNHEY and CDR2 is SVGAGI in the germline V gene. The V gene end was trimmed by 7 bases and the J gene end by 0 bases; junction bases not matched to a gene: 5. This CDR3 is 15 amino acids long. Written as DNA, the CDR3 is TGTGCCAGCACCTTAGACAGGGGGAGCACAGATACGCAGTATTTT. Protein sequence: CASTLDRGSTDTQYF.

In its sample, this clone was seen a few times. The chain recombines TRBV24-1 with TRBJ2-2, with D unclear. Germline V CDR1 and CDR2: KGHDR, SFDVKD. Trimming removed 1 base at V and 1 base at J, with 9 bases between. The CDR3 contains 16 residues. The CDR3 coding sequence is TGTGCCACCAGTGATTTATTGGCAGGGAACACCGGGGAGCTGTTTTTT. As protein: CATSDLLAGNTGELFF.

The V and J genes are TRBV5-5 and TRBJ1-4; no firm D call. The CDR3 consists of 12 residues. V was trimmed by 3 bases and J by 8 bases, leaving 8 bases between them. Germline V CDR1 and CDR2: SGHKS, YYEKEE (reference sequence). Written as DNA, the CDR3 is TGTGCCAGCAGCTCGAGGGTCGAAAAACTGTTTTTT. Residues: CASSSRVEKLFF.

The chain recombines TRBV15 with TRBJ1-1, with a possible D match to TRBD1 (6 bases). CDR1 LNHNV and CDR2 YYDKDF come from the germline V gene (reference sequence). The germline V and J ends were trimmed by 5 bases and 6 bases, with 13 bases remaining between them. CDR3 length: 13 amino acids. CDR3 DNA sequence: TGTGCCACCAGCCCGGGGGGCAGGGCTGAAGCTTTCTTT. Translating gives CATSPGGRAEAFF.

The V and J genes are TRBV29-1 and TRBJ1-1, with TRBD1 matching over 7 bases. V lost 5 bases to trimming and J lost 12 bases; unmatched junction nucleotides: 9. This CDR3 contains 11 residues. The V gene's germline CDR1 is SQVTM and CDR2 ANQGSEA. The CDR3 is CSVSQGTVTFF. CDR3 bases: TGCAGCGTTTCACAGGGGACGGTGACTTTCTTT.

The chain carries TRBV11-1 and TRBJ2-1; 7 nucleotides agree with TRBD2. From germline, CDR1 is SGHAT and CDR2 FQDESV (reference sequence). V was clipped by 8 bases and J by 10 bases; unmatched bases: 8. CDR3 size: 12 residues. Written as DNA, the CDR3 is TGTGCCAGCGGGATGGGGAGGGCGGAGCAGTTCTTC. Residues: CASGMGRAEQFF. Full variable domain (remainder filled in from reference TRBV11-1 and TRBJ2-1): EAEVAQSPRYKITEKSQAVAFWCDPISGHATLYWYRQILGQGPELLVQFQDESVVDDSQLPKDRFSAERLKGVDSTLKIQPAELGDSAMYLCASGMGRAEQFFGPGTRLTVL.

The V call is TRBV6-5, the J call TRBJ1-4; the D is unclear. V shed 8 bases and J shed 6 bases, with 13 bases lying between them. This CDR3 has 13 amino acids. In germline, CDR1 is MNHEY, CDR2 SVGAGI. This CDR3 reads CASHSVVDEKLFF. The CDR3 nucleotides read TGTGCCAGCCACTCTGTAGTTGATGAAAAACTGTTTTTT.

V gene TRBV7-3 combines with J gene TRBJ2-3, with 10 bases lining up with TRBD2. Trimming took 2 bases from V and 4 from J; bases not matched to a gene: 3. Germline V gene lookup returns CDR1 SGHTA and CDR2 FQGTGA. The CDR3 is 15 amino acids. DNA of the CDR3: TGTGCCAGCAGCTTATCAGCGGGAGGGGCAGATACGCAGTATTTT. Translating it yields CASSLSAGGADTQYF.

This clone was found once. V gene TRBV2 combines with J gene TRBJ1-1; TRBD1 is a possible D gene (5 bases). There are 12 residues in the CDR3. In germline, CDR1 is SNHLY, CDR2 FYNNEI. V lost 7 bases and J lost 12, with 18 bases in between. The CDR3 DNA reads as TGTGCCAGCACCGTGTTGGCAGGGCGAACTTTCTTT. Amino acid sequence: CASTVLAGRTFF.